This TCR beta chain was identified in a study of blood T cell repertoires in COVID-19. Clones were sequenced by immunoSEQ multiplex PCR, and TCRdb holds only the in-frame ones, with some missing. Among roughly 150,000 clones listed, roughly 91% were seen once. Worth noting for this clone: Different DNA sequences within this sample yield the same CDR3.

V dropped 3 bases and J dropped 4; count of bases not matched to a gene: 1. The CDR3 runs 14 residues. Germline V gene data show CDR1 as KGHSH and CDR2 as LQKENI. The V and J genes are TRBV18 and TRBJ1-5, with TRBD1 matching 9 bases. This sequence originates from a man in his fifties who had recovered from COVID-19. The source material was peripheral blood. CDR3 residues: CASSPGQGNQPQHF. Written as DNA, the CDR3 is TGTGCCAGCTCACCGGGACAGGGAAATCAGCCCCAGCATTTT.